The following is a T cell receptor (beta chain) sequence with its context. V was trimmed by 6 bases and J by 1 base, leaving 14 bases between them. The V gene's germline CDR1 is SGHRS and CDR2 YFSETQ. This CDR3 region has 14 residues. The record originates from a study of patients and donors after allogeneic stem cell transplantation. TCRdb recomputed calls from the RT-PCR reads with MiXCR, one row per CDR3 protein. Among hundreds of thousands of distinct CDR3 sequences listed, around 16% were seen once. V is TRBV5-1 and J is TRBJ2-7; D may match TRBD1 or TRBD2 (5 bases each). This receptor was identified in a human donor who was either an allogeneic HSCT recipient or a stem cell or donor lymphocyte infusion donor (not recorded which). It is not recorded whose cells these are; they may come from a transplant donor. Sequencing used blood, either unsorted or a sorted T cell fraction (not recorded which). In DNA, the CDR3 is TGCGCCAGCAACGCCCGGGGACCTTCCTACGAGCAGTACTTC. It is translated as CASNARGPSYEQYF.